A selection of T cell receptor beta chains follows, all from one sample in a study of blood T cell repertoires in COVID-19. The table came from immunoSEQ multiplex PCR; TCRdb's copy has only in-frame clones and leaves some out. The data show 27,000 or so clones, with around 90% seen just once and less than 5.5% held by the top ten. Sequenced sample: peripheral blood. The receptors shown here come from a man between 65 and 85 years old with active COVID-19. Both conserved end residues are part of each CDR3. D genes are given only for firm matches. Clone size is given for some rows only: seen once, a few or many times, or a class if the clone is expanded.

clone_size: NA
j_call: TRBJ2-3
cdr3_length: 14
d_call: NA
v_call: TRBV27
cdr3_nt: TGTGCCAGCATGAGACATGGGCCCACAGATACGCAGTATTTT
cdr3_aa: CASMRHGPTDTQYF

clone_size: NA
j_call: TRBJ1-5
cdr3_length: 17
d_call: TRBD1
v_call: TRBV7-9
cdr3_nt: TGTGCCAGCAGCCGCCCACCGGACAGGTTGGGCAATCAGCCCCAGCATTTT
cdr3_aa: CASSRPPDRLGNQPQHF

clone_size: NA
j_call: TRBJ2-3
cdr3_length: 15
d_call: TRBD1
v_call: TRBV29-1
cdr3_nt: TGCAGCGCCGGTGAAAGACAGGGGCGCCGGGGTACGCAGTATTTT
cdr3_aa: CSAGERQGRRGTQYF

clone_size: NA
j_call: TRBJ1-2
cdr3_length: 14
d_call: NA
v_call: TRBV30
cdr3_nt: TGTGCCTGGAGTGTACCCCAGGGCTTCTATGGCTACACCTTC
cdr3_aa: CAWSVPQGFYGYTF

clone_size: NA
j_call: TRBJ2-7
cdr3_length: 15
d_call: TRBD2
v_call: TRBV2
cdr3_nt: TGTGCCAGCAAGACGAGGACTAGCGGGGGCTACGAGCAGTACTTC
cdr3_aa: CASKTRTSGGYEQYF

clone_size: few
j_call: TRBJ1-5
cdr3_length: 15
d_call: TRBD1
v_call: TRBV7-9
cdr3_nt: TGTGCCAGCAGCTTTTGGACAGGGTTCCCTCAGCCCCAGCATTTT
cdr3_aa: CASSFWTGFPQPQHF

clone_size: NA
j_call: TRBJ1-1
cdr3_length: 15
d_call: NA
v_call: TRBV5-1
cdr3_nt: TGCGCCAGCAGCTTGGGTCAGGGGATGAACACTGAAGCTTTCTTT
cdr3_aa: CASSLGQGMNTEAFF

clone_size: NA
j_call: TRBJ2-7
cdr3_length: 14
d_call: NA
v_call: TRBV6-5
cdr3_nt: TGTGCCAGCACCCGGGTCGCGGGTTCCTACGAGCAGTACTTC
cdr3_aa: CASTRVAGSYEQYF

clone_size: NA
j_call: TRBJ2-3
cdr3_length: 15
d_call: NA
v_call: TRBV4-2
cdr3_nt: TGTGCCAGCAGCCAAGAGGGACTGGGGGCGGGGGCGCAGTATTTT
cdr3_aa: CASSQEGLGAGAQYF

clone_size: NA
j_call: TRBJ2-1
cdr3_length: 15
d_call: NA
v_call: TRBV11-1
cdr3_nt: TGTGCCAGCAGCTTAGACAGGGAGACATACAATGAGCAGTTCTTC
cdr3_aa: CASSLDRETYNEQFF

clone_size: NA
j_call: TRBJ2-2
cdr3_length: 15
d_call: NA
v_call: TRBV11-2
cdr3_nt: TGTGCCAGCAGCCAACTAGCTTTAGCTAGCGGGGAGCTGTTTTTT
cdr3_aa: CASSQLALASGELFF

clone_size: NA
j_call: TRBJ1-4
cdr3_length: 11
d_call: NA
v_call: TRBV6-5
cdr3_nt: TGTGCCATACTAACTCCTGAAAAACTGTTTTTT
cdr3_aa: CAILTPEKLFF

clone_size: once
j_call: TRBJ2-5
cdr3_length: 19
d_call: TRBD2
v_call: TRBV9
cdr3_nt: TGTGCCAGCAGCCCGACCTTGGGTAGCGGGGGCCCGTACCAAGAGACCCAGTACTTC
cdr3_aa: CASSPTLGSGGPYQETQYF

clone_size: once
j_call: TRBJ1-1
cdr3_length: 15
d_call: NA
v_call: TRBV4-3
cdr3_nt: TGCGCCAGCAGCAAAGATCACCAGGTGAACACTGAAGCTTTCTTT
cdr3_aa: CASSKDHQVNTEAFF

clone_size: once
j_call: TRBJ1-2
cdr3_length: 16
d_call: TRBD1
v_call: TRBV5-4
cdr3_nt: TGTGCCAGCAGTCAAAAGCCGGGACAGGGGGCCTATGGCTACACCTTC
cdr3_aa: CASSQKPGQGAYGYTF

clone_size: NA
j_call: TRBJ2-7
cdr3_length: 13
d_call: NA
v_call: TRBV28
cdr3_nt: TGTGCCAGCAGTTTTCAGGGGACCTACGAGCAGTACTTC
cdr3_aa: CASSFQGTYEQYF

clone_size: NA
j_call: TRBJ2-2
cdr3_length: 12
d_call: NA
v_call: TRBV10-3
cdr3_nt: TGTGCCATCATGGAGGTGTCCGGGGAGCTGTTTTTT
cdr3_aa: CAIMEVSGELFF

clone_size: NA
j_call: TRBJ1-5
cdr3_length: 12
d_call: NA
v_call: TRBV27
cdr3_nt: TGTGCCAGCAGTTTGCGGGGTCAGCCCCAGCATTTT
cdr3_aa: CASSLRGQPQHF

clone_size: NA
j_call: TRBJ2-4
cdr3_length: 17
d_call: TRBD1
v_call: TRBV19
cdr3_nt: TGTGCCAGTAGTATTGTTAGACAGGGCTTAGCCAAAAACATTCAGTACTTC
cdr3_aa: CASSIVRQGLAKNIQYF

clone_size: NA
j_call: TRBJ1-1
cdr3_length: 14
d_call: TRBD1
v_call: TRBV4-3
cdr3_nt: TGCGCCAGCAGCCCGGACAGGGGGAACACTGAAGCTTTCTTT
cdr3_aa: CASSPDRGNTEAFF

clone_size: NA
j_call: TRBJ2-3
cdr3_length: 15
d_call: NA
v_call: TRBV5-4
cdr3_nt: TGTGCCAGCAGCTTGGGGAGGGGTGGCACAGATACGCAGTATTTT
cdr3_aa: CASSLGRGGTDTQYF

clone_size: NA
j_call: TRBJ2-1
cdr3_length: 15
d_call: TRBD2
v_call: TRBV27
cdr3_nt: TGTGCCAGCAGTCAGGGGACTAGCGGGGGTAATGAGCAGTTCTTC
cdr3_aa: CASSQGTSGGNEQFF

clone_size: NA
j_call: TRBJ2-1
cdr3_length: 17
d_call: TRBD2
v_call: TRBV5-6
cdr3_nt: TGTGCCAGCAGCTTCTCCCTAGCGGGGGGGCAGGACAATGAGCAGTTCTTC
cdr3_aa: CASSFSLAGGQDNEQFF

clone_size: once
j_call: TRBJ1-4
cdr3_length: 14
d_call: NA
v_call: TRBV10-3
cdr3_nt: TGTGCCATCAGTGAGGGGGCGGCCGGTGAAAAACTGTTTTTT
cdr3_aa: CAISEGAAGEKLFF

clone_size: NA
j_call: TRBJ1-6
cdr3_length: 15
d_call: NA
v_call: TRBV6-1
cdr3_nt: TGTGCCAGCAGTGACCAGGACATCAATAATTCACCCCTCCACTTT
cdr3_aa: CASSDQDINNSPLHF

clone_size: NA
j_call: TRBJ2-2
cdr3_length: 14
d_call: NA
v_call: TRBV21-1
cdr3_nt: TGTGCCAGCAGCACAGATGTCAACACCGGGGAGCTGTTTTTT
cdr3_aa: CASSTDVNTGELFF

clone_size: NA
j_call: TRBJ1-6
cdr3_length: 13
d_call: TRBD1
v_call: TRBV19
cdr3_nt: TGTGCCAGTAGTCAGGACAGGGATTCACCCCTCCACTTT
cdr3_aa: CASSQDRDSPLHF

clone_size: NA
j_call: TRBJ1-1
cdr3_length: 12
d_call: NA
v_call: TRBV3-1/TRBV3-2
cdr3_nt: TGTGCCACCCGTTCAGAGGGCACTGAAGCTTTCTTT
cdr3_aa: CATRSEGTEAFF

clone_size: NA
j_call: TRBJ2-2
cdr3_length: 20
d_call: TRBD2
v_call: TRBV4-3
cdr3_nt: TGCGCCAGCAGCCAAGACCAGCGGACTAGCGGGGGGGCGAACACCGGGGAGCTGTTTTTT
cdr3_aa: CASSQDQRTSGGANTGELFF

clone_size: NA
j_call: TRBJ2-5
cdr3_length: 14
d_call: NA
v_call: TRBV5-4
cdr3_nt: TGTGCCAGCAGCTTGGTCGGACAGCAAGAGACCCAGTACTTC
cdr3_aa: CASSLVGQQETQYF

clone_size: once
j_call: TRBJ2-1
cdr3_length: 14
d_call: TRBD1
v_call: TRBV30
cdr3_nt: TGTGCCTGGGCAAGAGGGACAGCCTTCAATGAGCAGTTCTTC
cdr3_aa: CAWARGTAFNEQFF

clone_size: NA
j_call: TRBJ2-1
cdr3_length: 14
d_call: TRBD2
v_call: TRBV2
cdr3_nt: TGTGCCAGCGGAACTAGCGGGCGATACAATGAGCAGTTCTTC
cdr3_aa: CASGTSGRYNEQFF

clone_size: NA
j_call: TRBJ1-5
cdr3_length: 13
d_call: TRBD1
v_call: TRBV24-1
cdr3_nt: TGTGCCACCGGGACAGGGGTTGGACAGCCCCAGCATTTT
cdr3_aa: CATGTGVGQPQHF

clone_size: NA
j_call: TRBJ2-7
cdr3_length: 15
d_call: TRBD1
v_call: TRBV3-1/TRBV3-2
cdr3_nt: TGTGCCAGCAGCCCAAACAGGGGCCGTACCTACGAGCAGTACTTC
cdr3_aa: CASSPNRGRTYEQYF

clone_size: few
j_call: TRBJ1-3
cdr3_length: 16
d_call: TRBD1
v_call: TRBV9
cdr3_nt: TGTGCCAGCAGCGTAGGATCGACAGGGGAACGTAACACCATATATTTT
cdr3_aa: CASSVGSTGERNTIYF

clone_size: NA
j_call: TRBJ1-5
cdr3_length: 13
d_call: NA
v_call: TRBV30
cdr3_nt: TGTGCCTGGGACACAGGGATGGGTCAGCCCCAGCATTTT
cdr3_aa: CAWDTGMGQPQHF

clone_size: NA
j_call: TRBJ1-1
cdr3_length: 13
d_call: TRBD1
v_call: TRBV18
cdr3_nt: TGTGCCAGCTCCCCCGGACAGGGTGATGAAGCTTTCTTT
cdr3_aa: CASSPGQGDEAFF

clone_size: NA
j_call: TRBJ1-5
cdr3_length: 16
d_call: NA
v_call: TRBV4-3
cdr3_nt: TGCGCCAGCAGCCAAGTTTGGAGAGGTAGCAATCAGCCCCAGCATTTT
cdr3_aa: CASSQVWRGSNQPQHF

clone_size: NA
j_call: TRBJ1-5
cdr3_length: 14
d_call: NA
v_call: TRBV5-1
cdr3_nt: TGCGCCAGCAGCTTGGGACATAGCAATCAGCCCCAGCATTTT
cdr3_aa: CASSLGHSNQPQHF

clone_size: NA
j_call: TRBJ1-4
cdr3_length: 18
d_call: TRBD1
v_call: TRBV7-8
cdr3_nt: TGTGCCAGCAGCGTAGGGGGAGGTAGCCGGACAGGGGCGGCAAAACTGTTTTTT
cdr3_aa: CASSVGGGSRTGAAKLFF